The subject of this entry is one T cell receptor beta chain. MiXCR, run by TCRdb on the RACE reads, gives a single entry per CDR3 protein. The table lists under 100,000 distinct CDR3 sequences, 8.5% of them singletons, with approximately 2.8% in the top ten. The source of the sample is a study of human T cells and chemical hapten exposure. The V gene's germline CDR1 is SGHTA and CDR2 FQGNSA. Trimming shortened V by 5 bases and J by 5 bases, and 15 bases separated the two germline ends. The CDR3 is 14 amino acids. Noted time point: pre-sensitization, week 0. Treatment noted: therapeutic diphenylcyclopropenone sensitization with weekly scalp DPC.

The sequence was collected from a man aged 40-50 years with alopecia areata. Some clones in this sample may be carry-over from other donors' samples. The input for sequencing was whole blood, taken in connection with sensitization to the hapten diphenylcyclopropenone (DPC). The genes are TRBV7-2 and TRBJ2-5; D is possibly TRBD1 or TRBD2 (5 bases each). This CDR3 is CASSAAGTTETQYF. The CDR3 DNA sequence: TGTGCCAGCAGCGCGGCCGGGACGACGGAGACCCAGTACTTC.